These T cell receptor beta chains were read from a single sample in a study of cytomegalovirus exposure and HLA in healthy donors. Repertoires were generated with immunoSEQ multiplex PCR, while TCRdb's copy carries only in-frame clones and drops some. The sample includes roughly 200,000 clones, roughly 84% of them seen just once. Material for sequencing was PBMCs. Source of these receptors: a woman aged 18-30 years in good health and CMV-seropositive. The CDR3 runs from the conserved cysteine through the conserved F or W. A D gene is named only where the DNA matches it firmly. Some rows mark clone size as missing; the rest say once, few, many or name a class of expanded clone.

CASSEVRRQAAYGYTF	TGTGCCAGCAGTGAAGTAAGGAGACAGGCGGCCTATGGCTACACCTTC	TRBV6-1	TRBJ1-2	NA	NA
CASSSRTGGTSDTQYF	TGTGCCAGCAGTTCACGGACAGGGGGCACGTCAGATACGCAGTATTTT	TRBV27	TRBJ2-3	TRBD1	NA
CASSEQGEFWPQHF	TGTGCCAGCAGTGAGCAGGGTGAGTTTTGGCCCCAGCATTTT	TRBV6-1	TRBJ1-5	NA	NA
CASSFSGMGNSPLHF	TGTGCCAGCAGCTTTTCAGGGATGGGGAATTCACCCCTCCACTTT	TRBV5-8	TRBJ1-6	NA	once
CASSHGTDFYEQYF	TGCGCCAGCAGCCACGGGACAGATTTCTACGAGCAGTACTTC	TRBV5-1	TRBJ2-7	TRBD1	NA
CASQGRDEQYF	TGTGCCTCACAGGGTCGGGACGAGCAGTACTTC	TRBV10-3	TRBJ2-7	NA	NA
CASSPSQPGVANTGELFF	TGTGCCAGCTCACCATCCCAGCCAGGGGTAGCGAACACCGGGGAGCTGTTTTTT	TRBV18	TRBJ2-2	NA	NA
CASYSEGLVTEAFF	TGTGCCAGTTACTCCGAGGGCTTGGTCACTGAAGCTTTCTTT	TRBV27	TRBJ1-1	NA	NA
CASSSQISRASGGYNEQFF	TGTGCCAGCAGTTCCCAAATATCCCGGGCTAGCGGGGGGTACAATGAGCAGTTCTTC	TRBV27	TRBJ2-1	TRBD2	NA
CASSTMGQGDNSPLHF	TGTGCCAGTAGTACGATGGGACAGGGTGACAATTCACCCCTCCACTTT	TRBV19	TRBJ1-6	TRBD1	few
CASSSNYEQYF	TGTGCCAGCAGCTCCAACTACGAGCAGTACTTC	TRBV5-8	TRBJ2-7	NA	NA
CASSFEGAHRQPQHF	TGTGCCAGCAGCTTTGAGGGGGCGCATCGACAGCCCCAGCATTTT	TRBV7-9	TRBJ1-5	TRBD1	NA
CASSAGFNEQYF	TGTGCCAGCAGTGCAGGGTTCAACGAGCAGTACTTC	TRBV2	TRBJ2-7	NA	once
CASSSTGNSGNTIYF	TGTGCCAGCAGCTCAACAGGGAACTCTGGAAACACCATATATTTT	TRBV13	TRBJ1-3	NA	NA
CASSVRSGGYEQYF	TGTGCCAGCAGCGTAAGATCAGGGGGCTACGAGCAGTACTTC	TRBV9	TRBJ2-7	TRBD1	NA
CASSSQGSFTDTQYF	TGTGCCAGCAGTTCACAGGGGAGTTTCACAGATACGCAGTATTTT	TRBV5-4	TRBJ2-3	TRBD1	NA